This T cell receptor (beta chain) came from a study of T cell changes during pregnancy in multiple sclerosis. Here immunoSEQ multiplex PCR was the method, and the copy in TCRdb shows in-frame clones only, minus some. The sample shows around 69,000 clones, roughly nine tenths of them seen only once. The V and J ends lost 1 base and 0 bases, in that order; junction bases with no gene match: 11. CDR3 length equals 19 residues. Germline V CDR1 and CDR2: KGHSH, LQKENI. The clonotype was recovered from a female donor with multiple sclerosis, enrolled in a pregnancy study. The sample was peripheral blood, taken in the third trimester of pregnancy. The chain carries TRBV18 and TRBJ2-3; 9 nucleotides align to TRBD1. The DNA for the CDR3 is TGTGCCAGCTCACCACGGGGAATTACAGGGGGCGCGAGCACAGATACGCAGTATTTT. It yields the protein CASSPRGITGGASTDTQYF.